This T cell receptor beta chain was sequenced in a study of T cell responses to AZD1222 COVID-19 vaccine (dated by TCRdb to the early 2020s). Study-level background: AZD1222 recipients with second doses at about 4 weeks or about 12 weeks were pooled, because spike-specific TCR depth and breadth did not differ between schedules. Trial participants were enrolled by age into 18-55, 56-69 and 70-plus year subgroups, with 148, 28 and 57 TCR-sequenced participants respectively. A total of about 240 trial participants underwent TCR sequencing, of whom 207 received two doses of AZD1222 and approximately 25 received two doses of the MenACWY control vaccine. Overall results and qualifications from the work: Nearly half of unique spike-specific TCRs reportedly recognized epitopes outside regions mutated in the B.1.351 and B.1.1.7 variants. The 56-69-year group was small, and its depth increase did not reach significance, likely because of low power. A significant rise in spike-specific TCR breadth and depth was observed after two AZD1222 doses relative to day 0 and relative to MenACWY recipients. Because no samples from the day 14 peak response were available, repertoires could be characterized only after the peak T cell response. Participants were mostly white British, with more females than males. The authors suggested clonal diversity may have been underestimated. Conclusions about previously exposed vaccinees are limited because only 6 or 7 AZD1222 recipients were SARS-CoV-2 seropositive at baseline. The vaccine-associated CD4 TCRs covered the entire spike protein, and the dominant responses fell in regions 160-218 and 743-854.

With respect to this clone: This receptor's antigen is unknown. No qualities accompany the bases; no much larger clone lies one base away.

Cut back by 4 bases and 2 bases, the V and J ends lie 9 bases apart. As encoded in the germline V gene (reference sequence), CDR1 is SGHAT while CDR2 is FQDESV. CDR3 length: 13 amino acids, cysteine to phenylalanine. Solely the CDR3 DNA is kept, with 39 bases framed from the first base. The sample's time point label, decoded: baseline before first vaccination. Vaccinee samples were obtained from the UK trials COV001 and COV002, which included a single-blind randomized controlled phase 2/3 trial of AZD1222 (ChAdOx1 nCoV-19) in healthy adults. For TCRbeta chain sequencing, PBMC samples were collected from trial participants at day 0 and at day 28 after the second dose. The CDR3 regions of human TCRbeta chains were analyzed by immunosequencing. As for the original processing: Repertoire TCRs were matched against a reference library of SARS-CoV-2-specific TCRs generated with the MIRA antigen-specificity platform. Breadth was defined as the fraction of unique TCRs that were SARS-CoV-2-associated, and depth was defined as the fraction of total T cells that were SARS-CoV-2-associated. Using the MIRA data, each spike-specific TCR was assigned both to the spike region to which the TCR was reactive and to a CD4 or CD8 class. Log10-transformed breadth and depth values were compared by one-way ANOVA with Sidak's multiple comparisons tests. TCRdb took this table from immuneACCESS and kept in-frame rearrangements with V and J called. Such tables lack part of the clones; where checked against another copy, unresolved V genes explain under half of the gap, and the rest is unexplained. V, J and clone size are those of that table, while D and trimming were read from the DNA. This sample gives 100,000 or so clones in total; roughly 91% of them show up just once. The ten largest make up 16% of the sample.

Sample: peripheral blood, taken on day 0 of AZD1222 vaccination. The chain couples TRBV11-1 to TRBJ2-7; tentative D gene TRBD1, with 5 bases matching. This TCR derives from an adult in good health. The DNA sequence is TGTGCCAGCAGCTGGGGCCGTACCTACGAGCAGTACTTC. This encodes CASSWGRTYEQYF.